The T cell receptor (beta chain) described here comes from a study of Tregs in tolerant kidney transplant recipients. The study's findings and limits: Expanding Tregs on activated donor B cells appeared to best identify donor-specific TCRbeta clones. Validation in larger populations is needed because few patients were studied.

The assay was immunoSEQ multiplex PCR, and TCRdb's table has in-frame clones only and misses some. The table shows about 240,000 clones, with about four fifths occurring only once. The V and J ends lost 6 bases and 5 bases, in that order; junction bases with no gene match: 5. This CDR3 has 13 residues. Germline assignment: CDR1 MNHEY and CDR2 SVGAGI. As to this clone: The antigen remains unidentified.

Thawed PBMCs were FACS-sorted into unstimulated CD4+CD25+CD127- regulatory T cells, CD4+CD25- non-regulatory cells, CD4 and CD8 cells. This receptor was identified in a human donor in good health. The V call is TRBV6-5, the J call TRBJ1-2; 8 positions agree with TRBD1. Sample: CD4+ T cells from blood. CDR3 region: CASSETGGYGYTF. As DNA, the CDR3 is TGTGCCAGCAGCGAAACAGGGGGATATGGCTACACCTTC.